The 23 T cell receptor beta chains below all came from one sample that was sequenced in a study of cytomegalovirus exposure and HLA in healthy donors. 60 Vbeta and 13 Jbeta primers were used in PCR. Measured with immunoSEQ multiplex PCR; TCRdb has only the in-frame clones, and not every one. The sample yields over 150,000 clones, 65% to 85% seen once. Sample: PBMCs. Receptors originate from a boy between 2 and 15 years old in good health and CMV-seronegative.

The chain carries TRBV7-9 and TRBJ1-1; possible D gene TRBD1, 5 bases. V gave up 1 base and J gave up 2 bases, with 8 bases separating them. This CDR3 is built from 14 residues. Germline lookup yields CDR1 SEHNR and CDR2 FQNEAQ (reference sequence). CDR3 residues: CASSLEDTNTEAFF. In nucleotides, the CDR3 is TGTGCCAGCAGCTTAGAGGACACTAACACTGAAGCTTTCTTT.

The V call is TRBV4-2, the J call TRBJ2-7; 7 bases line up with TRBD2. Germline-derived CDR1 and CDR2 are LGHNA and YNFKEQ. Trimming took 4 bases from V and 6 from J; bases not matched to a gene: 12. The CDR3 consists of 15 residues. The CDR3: CASSRESGTFREQYF. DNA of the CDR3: TGTGCCAGCAGCCGGGAAAGCGGGACCTTCCGCGAGCAGTACTTC.

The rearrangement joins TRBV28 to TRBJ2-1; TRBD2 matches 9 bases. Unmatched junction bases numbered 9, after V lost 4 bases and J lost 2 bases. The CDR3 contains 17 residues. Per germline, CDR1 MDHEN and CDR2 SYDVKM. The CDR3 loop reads CASSSLSSGVTYNEQFF. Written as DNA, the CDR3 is TGTGCCAGCAGTTCCCTATCTAGCGGGGTTACCTACAATGAGCAGTTCTTC.

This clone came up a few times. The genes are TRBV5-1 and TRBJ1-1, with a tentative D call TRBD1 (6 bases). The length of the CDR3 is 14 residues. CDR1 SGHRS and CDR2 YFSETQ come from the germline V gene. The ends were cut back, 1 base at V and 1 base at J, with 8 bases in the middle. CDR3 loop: CASSLRDTNTEAFF. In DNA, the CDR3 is TGCGCCAGCAGCTTGAGGGACACGAACACTGAAGCTTTCTTT.

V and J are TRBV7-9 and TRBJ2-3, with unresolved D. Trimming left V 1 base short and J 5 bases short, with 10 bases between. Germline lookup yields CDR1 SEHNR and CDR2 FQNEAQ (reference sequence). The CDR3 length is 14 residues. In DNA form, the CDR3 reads TGTGCCAGCAGCTTAGAGATTGCGGAAGATACGCAGTATTTT. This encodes CASSLEIAEDTQYF.

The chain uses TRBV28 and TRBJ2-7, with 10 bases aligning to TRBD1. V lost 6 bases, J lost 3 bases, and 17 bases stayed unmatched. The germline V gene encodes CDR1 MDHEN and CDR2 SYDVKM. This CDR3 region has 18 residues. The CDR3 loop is CASSDRGQRRSLVYEQYF. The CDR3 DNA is TGTGCCAGCAGCGACAGGGGGCAACGTCGGAGTCTTGTCTACGAGCAGTACTTC.

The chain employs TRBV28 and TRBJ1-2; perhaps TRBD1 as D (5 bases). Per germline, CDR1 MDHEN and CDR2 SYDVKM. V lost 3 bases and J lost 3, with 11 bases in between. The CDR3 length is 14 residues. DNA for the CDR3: TGTGCCAGCAGTTTGTGGGGGGGGGACTATGGCTACACCTTC. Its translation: CASSLWGGDYGYTF.

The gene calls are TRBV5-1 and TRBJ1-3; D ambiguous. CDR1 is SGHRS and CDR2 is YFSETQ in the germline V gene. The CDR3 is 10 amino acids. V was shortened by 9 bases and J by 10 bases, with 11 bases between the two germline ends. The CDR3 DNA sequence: TGCGCCACTATAGGAGGGACCATATATTTT. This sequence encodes CATIGGTIYF.

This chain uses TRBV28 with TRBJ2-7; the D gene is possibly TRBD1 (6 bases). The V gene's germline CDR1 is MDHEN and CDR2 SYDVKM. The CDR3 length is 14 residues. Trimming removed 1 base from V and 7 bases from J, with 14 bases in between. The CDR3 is CASSLLRGLGEQYF. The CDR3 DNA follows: TGTGCCAGCAGTTTATTAAGGGGGTTGGGGGAGCAGTACTTC.

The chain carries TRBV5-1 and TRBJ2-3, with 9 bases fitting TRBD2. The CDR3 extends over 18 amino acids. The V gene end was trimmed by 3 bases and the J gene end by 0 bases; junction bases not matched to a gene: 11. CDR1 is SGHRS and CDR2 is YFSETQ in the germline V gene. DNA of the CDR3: TGCGCCAGCAGCTCTCGGACTAGCGCCCAACCTAGCACAGATACGCAGTATTTT. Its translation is CASSSRTSAQPSTDTQYF.

CDR3 sequence: CASSKERDTRYGYTF. The CDR3 region has the DNA TGTGCCAGTAGTAAAGAACGGGACACACGCTATGGCTACACCTTC. This chain joins TRBV19 and TRBJ1-2, with a possible D match to TRBD1 (6 bases). The V end lost 4 bases, the J end lost 4 bases, and 16 bases lay between the germline ends. Per germline, CDR1 LNHDA and CDR2 SQIVND (reference sequence). The CDR3 covers 15 residues.

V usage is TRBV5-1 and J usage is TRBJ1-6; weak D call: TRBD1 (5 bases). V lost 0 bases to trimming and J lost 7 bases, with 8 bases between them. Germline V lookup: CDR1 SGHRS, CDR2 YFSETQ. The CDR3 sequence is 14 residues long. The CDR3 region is CASSLGQTNSPLHF. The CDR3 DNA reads TGCGCCAGCAGCTTGGGACAGACCAATTCACCCCTCCACTTT.

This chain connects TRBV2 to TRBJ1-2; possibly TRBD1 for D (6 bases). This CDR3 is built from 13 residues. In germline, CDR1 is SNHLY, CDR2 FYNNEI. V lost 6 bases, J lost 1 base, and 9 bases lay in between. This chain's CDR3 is CASSVDSNYGYTF. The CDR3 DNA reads TGTGCCAGCAGCGTGGACAGTAACTATGGCTACACCTTC.

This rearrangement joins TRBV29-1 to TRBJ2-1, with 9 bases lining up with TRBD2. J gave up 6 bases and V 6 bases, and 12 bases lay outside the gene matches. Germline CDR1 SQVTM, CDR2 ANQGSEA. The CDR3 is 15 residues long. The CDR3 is CSVAPNAGGTNEQFF. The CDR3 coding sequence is TGCAGCGTAGCCCCTAATGCGGGAGGGACCAATGAGCAGTTCTTC.

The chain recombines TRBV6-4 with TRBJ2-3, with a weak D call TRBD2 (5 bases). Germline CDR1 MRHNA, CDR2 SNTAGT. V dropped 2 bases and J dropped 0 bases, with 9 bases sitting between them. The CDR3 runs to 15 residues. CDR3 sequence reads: CASSDGLSSTDTQYF. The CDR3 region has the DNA TGTGCCAGCAGTGACGGACTGAGTAGCACAGATACGCAGTATTTT.

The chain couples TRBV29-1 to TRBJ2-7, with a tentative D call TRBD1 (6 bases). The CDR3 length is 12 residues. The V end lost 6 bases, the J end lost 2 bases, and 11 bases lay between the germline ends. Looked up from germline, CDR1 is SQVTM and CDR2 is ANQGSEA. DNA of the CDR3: TGCAGCGTGGGGGCCTCAGCCTACGAGCAGTACTTC. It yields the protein CSVGASAYEQYF.

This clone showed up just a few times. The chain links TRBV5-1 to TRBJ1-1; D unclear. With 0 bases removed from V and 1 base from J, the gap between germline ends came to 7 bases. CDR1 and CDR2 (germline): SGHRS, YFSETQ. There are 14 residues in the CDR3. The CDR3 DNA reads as TGCGCCAGCAGCTTGGAACGGGGGAACACTGAAGCTTTCTTT. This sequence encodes CASSLERGNTEAFF.

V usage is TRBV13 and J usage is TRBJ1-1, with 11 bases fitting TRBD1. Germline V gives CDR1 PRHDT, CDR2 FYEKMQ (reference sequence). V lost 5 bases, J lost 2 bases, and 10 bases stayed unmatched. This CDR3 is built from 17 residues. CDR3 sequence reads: CASSIISDRGRNTEAFF. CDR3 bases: TGTGCCAGCAGCATCATTTCGGACAGGGGGCGAAACACTGAAGCTTTCTTT.

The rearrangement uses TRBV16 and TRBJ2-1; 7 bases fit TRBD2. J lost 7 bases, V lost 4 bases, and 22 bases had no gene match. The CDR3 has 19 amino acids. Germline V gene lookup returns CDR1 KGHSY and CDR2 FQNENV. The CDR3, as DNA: TGTGCCAGCAGCCTCCGAAGCGCCCTAGTAGCGGGCTTTTTGAATGAGCAGTTCTTC. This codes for CASSLRSALVAGFLNEQFF.

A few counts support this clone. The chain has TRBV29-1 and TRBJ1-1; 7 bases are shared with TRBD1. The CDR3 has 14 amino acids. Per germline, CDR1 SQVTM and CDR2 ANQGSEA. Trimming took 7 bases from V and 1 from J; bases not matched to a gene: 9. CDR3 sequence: CSALTDRANTEAFF. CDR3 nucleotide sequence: TGCAGCGCCCTGACTGACAGGGCGAACACTGAAGCTTTCTTT.

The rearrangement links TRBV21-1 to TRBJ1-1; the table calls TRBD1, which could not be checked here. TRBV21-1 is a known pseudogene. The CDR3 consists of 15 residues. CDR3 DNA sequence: TGTGCCAGCAGCCCTCGAACAGGGGTGCACACTGAAGCTTTCTTT. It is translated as CASSPRTGVHTEAFF.

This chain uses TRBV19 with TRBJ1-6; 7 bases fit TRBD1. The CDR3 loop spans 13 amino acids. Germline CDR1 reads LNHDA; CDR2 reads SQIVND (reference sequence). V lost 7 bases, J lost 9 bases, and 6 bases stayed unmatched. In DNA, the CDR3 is TGTGCCAGTAACGCAGGGGGAGGTTCACCCCTCCACTTT. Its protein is CASNAGGGSPLHF.

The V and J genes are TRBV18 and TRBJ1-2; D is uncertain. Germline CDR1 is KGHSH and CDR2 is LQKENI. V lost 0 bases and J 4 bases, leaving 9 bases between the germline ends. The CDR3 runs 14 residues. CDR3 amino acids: CASSPPARGYGYTF. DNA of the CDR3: TGTGCCAGCTCACCACCAGCCCGGGGCTATGGCTACACCTTC.